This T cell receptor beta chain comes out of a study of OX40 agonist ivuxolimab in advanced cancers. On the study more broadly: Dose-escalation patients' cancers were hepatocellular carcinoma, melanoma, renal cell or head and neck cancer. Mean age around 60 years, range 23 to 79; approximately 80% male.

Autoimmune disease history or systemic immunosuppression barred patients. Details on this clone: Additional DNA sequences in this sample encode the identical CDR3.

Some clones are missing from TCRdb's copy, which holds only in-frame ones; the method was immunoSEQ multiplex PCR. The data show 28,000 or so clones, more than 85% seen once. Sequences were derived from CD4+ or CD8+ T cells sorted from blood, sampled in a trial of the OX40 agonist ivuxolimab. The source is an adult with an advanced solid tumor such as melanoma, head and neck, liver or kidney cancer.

CDR3 DNA sequence: TGTGCCAGCAGCTTAGAGTACGAGCAGTACTTC. Protein product: CASSLEYEQYF. J is TRBJ2-7 and V is TRBV11-3; D remains unclear. Germline V lookup: CDR1 SGHNT, CDR2 YENEEA. The CDR3 runs 11 residues. Trimming removed 0 bases at V and 4 bases at J, with 1 base between.